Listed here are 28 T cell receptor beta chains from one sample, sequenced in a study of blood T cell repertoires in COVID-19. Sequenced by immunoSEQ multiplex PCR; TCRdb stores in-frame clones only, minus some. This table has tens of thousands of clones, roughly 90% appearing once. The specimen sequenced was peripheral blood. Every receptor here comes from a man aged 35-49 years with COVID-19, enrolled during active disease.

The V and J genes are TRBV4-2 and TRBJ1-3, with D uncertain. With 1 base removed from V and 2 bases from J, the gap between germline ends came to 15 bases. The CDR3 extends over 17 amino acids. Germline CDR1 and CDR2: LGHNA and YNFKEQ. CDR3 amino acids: CASSQVGGLGPGNTIYF. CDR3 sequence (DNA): TGTGCCAGCAGCCAAGTAGGCGGACTTGGACCTGGAAACACCATATATTTT.

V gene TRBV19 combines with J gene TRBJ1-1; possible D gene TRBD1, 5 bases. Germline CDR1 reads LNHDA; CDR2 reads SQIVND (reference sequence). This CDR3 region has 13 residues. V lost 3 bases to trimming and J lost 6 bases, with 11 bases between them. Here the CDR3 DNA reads TGTGCCAGTAGTATGGGGGGTTGGTCTGAAGCTTTCTTT. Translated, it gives CASSMGGWSEAFF.

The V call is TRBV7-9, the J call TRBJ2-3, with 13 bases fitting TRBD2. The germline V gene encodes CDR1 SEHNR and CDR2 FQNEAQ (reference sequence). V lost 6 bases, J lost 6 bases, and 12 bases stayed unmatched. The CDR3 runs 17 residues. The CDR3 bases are TGTGCCAGCAGTGGAAGACTAGCGGGGGGCCCCACTGATACGCAGTATTTT. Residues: CASSGRLAGGPTDTQYF.

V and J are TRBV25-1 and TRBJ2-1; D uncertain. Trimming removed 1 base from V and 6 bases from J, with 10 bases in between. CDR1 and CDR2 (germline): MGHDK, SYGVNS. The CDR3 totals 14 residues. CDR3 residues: CASSEWSLGNEQFF. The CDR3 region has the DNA TGTGCCAGCAGTGAATGGAGCTTGGGCAATGAGCAGTTCTTC.

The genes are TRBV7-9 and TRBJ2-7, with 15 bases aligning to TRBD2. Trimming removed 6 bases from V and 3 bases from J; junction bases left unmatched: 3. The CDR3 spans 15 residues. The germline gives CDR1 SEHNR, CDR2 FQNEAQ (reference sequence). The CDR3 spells CASSRGLAGGYEQYF. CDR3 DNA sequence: TGTGCCAGCAGTAGGGGACTAGCGGGGGGCTACGAGCAGTACTTC.

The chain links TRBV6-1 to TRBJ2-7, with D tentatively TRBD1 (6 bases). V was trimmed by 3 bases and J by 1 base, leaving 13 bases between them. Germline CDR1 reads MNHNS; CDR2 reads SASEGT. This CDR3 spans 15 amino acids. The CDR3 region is CASSEGAFLSYEQYF. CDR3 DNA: TGTGCCAGCAGTGAGGGGGCCTTTTTGTCCTACGAGCAGTACTTC.

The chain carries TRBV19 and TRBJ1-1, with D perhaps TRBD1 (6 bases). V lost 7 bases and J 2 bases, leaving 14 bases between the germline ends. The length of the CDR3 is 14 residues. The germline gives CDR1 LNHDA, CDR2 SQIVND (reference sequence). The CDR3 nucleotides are TGTGCCAGTAATCCACAGGGCGGAAACACTGAAGCTTTCTTT. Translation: CASNPQGGNTEAFF.

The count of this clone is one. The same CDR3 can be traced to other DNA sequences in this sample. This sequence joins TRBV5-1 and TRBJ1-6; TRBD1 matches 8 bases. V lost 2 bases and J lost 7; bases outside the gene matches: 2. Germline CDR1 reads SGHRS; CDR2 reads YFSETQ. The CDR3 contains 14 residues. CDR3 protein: CASSLGQGNSPLHF. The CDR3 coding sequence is TGCGCCAGCAGCTTAGGACAGGGCAATTCACCCCTCCACTTT. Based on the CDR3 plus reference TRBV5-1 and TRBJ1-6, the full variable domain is KAGVTQTPRYLIKTRGQQVTLSCSPISGHRSVSWYQQTPGQGLQFLFEYFSETQRNKGNFPGRFSGRQFSNSRSEMNVSTLELGDSALYLCASSLGQGNSPLHFGNGTRLTVT.

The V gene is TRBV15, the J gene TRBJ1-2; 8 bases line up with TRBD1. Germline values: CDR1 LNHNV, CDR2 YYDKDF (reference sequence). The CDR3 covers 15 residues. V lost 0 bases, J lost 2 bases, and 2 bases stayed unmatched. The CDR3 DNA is TGTGCCACCAGCAGAGACACAGGGGGAAACTATGGCTACACCTTC. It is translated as CATSRDTGGNYGYTF.

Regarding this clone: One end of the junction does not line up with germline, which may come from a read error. In DNA form, the CDR3 reads TGTGCCAGCAGGGAAGACAGGATTGCGGACGAGCAGTACTTC. Residues: CASREDRIADEQYF. The chain combines TRBV6-1 with TRBJ2-7; D is possibly TRBD1 (6 bases). This CDR3 contains 14 residues. Germline CDR1 MNHNS, CDR2 SASEGT.

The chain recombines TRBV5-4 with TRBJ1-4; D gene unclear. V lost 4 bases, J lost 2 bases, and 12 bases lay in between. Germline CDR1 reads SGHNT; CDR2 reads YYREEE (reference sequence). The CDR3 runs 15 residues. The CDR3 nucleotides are TGTGCCAGCAGCGGAGGTGGGATGACTAATGAAAAACTGTTTTTT. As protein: CASSGGGMTNEKLFF.

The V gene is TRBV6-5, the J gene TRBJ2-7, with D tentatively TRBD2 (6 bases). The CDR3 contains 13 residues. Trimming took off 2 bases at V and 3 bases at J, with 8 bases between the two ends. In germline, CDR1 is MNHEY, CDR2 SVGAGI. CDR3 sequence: CASSYGRIYEQYF. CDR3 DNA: TGTGCCAGCAGTTACGGGAGGATCTACGAGCAGTACTTC.

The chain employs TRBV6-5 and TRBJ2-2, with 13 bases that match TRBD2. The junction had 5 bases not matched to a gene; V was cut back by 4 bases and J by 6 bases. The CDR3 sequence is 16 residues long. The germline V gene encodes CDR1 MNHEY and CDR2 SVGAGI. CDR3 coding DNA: TGTGCCAGCAGTTTGACTAGCGGGGGGCCCGCCGGGGAGCTGTTTTTT. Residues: CASSLTSGGPAGELFF.

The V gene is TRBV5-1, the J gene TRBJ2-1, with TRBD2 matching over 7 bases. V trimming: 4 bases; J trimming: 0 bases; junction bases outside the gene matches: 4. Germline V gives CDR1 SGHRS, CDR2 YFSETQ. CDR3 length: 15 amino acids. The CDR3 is CASSIRDYSYNEQFF. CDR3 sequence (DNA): TGCGCCAGCAGCATCAGGGACTACTCCTACAATGAGCAGTTCTTC.

The CDR3, as DNA: TGTGCCAGCAGTTACTCTGGCAAGAACACTGAAGCTTTCTTT. This sequence encodes CASSYSGKNTEAFF. The V and J genes are TRBV6-5 and TRBJ1-1; D is unresolved. V was cut by 0 bases and J by 1 base, with 6 bases left in between. The CDR3 runs to 14 residues. In germline, CDR1 is MNHEY, CDR2 SVGAGI.

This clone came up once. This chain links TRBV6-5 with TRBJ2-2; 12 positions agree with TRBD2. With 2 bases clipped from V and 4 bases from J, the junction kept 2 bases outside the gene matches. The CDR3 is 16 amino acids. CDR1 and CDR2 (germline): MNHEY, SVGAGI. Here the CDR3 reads CASSYPSGGATGELFF. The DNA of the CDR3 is TGTGCCAGCAGTTACCCTAGCGGGGGGGCCACCGGGGAGCTGTTTTTT.

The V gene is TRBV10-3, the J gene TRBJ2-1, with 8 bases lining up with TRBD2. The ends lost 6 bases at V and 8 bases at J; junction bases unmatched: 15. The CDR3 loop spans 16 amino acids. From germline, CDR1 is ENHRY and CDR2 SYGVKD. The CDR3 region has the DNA TGTGCCATCAGCGGTGGACTAGCAGCCGGGACCCATGAGCAGTTCTTC. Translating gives CAISGGLAAGTHEQFF.

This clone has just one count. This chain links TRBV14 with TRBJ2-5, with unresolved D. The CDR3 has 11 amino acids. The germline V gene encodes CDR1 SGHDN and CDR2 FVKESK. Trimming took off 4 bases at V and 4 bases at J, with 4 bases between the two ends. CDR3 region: CASSRAETQYF. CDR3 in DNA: TGTGCCAGCAGCCGAGCAGAGACCCAGTACTTC.

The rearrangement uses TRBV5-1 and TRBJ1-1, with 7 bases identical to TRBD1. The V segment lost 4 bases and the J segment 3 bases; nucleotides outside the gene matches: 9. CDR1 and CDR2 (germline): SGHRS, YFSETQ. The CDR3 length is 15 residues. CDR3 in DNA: TGCGCCAGCAGCCTCAAAGTCGACAGGGACACTGAAGCTTTCTTT. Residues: CASSLKVDRDTEAFF.

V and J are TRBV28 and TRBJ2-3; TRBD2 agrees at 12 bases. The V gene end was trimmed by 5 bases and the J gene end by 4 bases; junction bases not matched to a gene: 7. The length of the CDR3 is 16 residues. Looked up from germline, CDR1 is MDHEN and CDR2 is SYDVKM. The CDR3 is CASSITTSGGADTQYF. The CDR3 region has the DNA TGTGCCAGCAGTATAACGACTAGCGGGGGTGCAGATACGCAGTATTTT.

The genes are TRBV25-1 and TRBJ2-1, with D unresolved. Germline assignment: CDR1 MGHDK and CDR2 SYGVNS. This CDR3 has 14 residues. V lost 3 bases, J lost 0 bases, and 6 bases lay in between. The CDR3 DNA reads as TGTGCCAGCAGTGACTCTAGCTCCTACAATGAGCAGTTCTTC. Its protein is CASSDSSSYNEQFF. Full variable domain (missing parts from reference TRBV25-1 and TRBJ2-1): EADIYQTPRYLVIGTGKKITLECSQTMGHDKMYWYQQDPGMELHLIHYSYGVNSTEKGDLSSESTVSRIRTEHFPLTLESARPSHTSQYLCASSDSSSYNEQFFGPGTRLTVL.

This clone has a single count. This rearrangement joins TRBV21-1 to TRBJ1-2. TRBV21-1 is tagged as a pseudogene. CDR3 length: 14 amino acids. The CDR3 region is CASSFLVRCGGYTF. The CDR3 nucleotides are TGTGCCAGCAGCTTTTTAGTGAGGTGTGGAGGCTACACCTTC.

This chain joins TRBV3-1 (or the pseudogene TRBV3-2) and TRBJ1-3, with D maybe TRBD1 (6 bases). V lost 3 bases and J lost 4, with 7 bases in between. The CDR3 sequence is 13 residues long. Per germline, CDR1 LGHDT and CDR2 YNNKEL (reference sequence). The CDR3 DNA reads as TGTGCCAGCAGCCATACAGGGGGAAACACCATATATTTT. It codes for CASSHTGGNTIYF.

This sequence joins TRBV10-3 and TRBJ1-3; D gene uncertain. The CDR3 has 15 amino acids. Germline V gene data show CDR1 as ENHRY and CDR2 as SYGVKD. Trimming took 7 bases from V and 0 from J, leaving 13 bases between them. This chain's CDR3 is CAITTGRGSGNTIYF. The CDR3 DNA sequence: TGTGCCATCACTACCGGACGGGGCTCTGGAAACACCATATATTTT.

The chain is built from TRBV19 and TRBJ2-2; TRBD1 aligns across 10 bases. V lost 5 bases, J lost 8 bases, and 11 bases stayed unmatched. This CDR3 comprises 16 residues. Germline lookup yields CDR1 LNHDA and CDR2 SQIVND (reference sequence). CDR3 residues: CASSPRDRGMAGELFF. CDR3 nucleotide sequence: TGTGCCAGTAGTCCACGGGACAGGGGAATGGCGGGGGAGCTGTTTTTT.

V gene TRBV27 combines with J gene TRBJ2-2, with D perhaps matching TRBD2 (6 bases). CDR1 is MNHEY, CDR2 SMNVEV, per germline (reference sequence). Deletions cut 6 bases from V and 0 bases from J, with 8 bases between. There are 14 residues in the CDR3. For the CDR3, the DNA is TGTGCCAGCAGGGGGACTTCGAACACCGGGGAGCTGTTTTTT. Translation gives CASRGTSNTGELFF.

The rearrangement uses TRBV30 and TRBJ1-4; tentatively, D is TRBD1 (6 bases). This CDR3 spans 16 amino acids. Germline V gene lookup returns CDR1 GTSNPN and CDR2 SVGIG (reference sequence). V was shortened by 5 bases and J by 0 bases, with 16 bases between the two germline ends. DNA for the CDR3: TGTGCCTGGGGCCGGAGGGGGAGGGCAACTAATGAAAAACTGTTTTTT. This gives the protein CAWGRRGRATNEKLFF.

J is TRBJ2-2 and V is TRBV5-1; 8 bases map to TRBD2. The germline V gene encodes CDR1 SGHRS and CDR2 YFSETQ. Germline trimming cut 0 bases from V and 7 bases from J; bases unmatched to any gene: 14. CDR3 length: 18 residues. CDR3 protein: CASSLESPAGAAGGELFF. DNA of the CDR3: TGCGCCAGCAGCTTGGAATCCCCAGCGGGGGCGGCCGGCGGGGAGCTGTTTTTT.